This T cell receptor (beta chain) was captured in a study of regulatory T cells in long-lasting Graves disease. Combining iRepertoire HTBI primers with Arm-PCR of CDR3 regions, the authors built TCR beta libraries. One entry per CDR3 protein, called by TCRdb with MiXCR from the multiplex PCR reads. The sample has some 230,000 distinct CDR3 sequences, 15% to 20% seen once; the top ten hold approximately 20%. The time point was: newly diagnosed GD, antithyroid drugs for less than 3 months. PBMCs were the source of the RNA used for TCR sequencing. This clonotype was picked up a small number of times. V lost 5 bases and J 6 bases, leaving 17 bases between the germline ends. Germline V gene data show CDR1 as KGHDR and CDR2 as SFDVKD. CDR3 length: 15 residues.

The TCR sequence derives from a female donor with Graves disease. The sample consisted of peripheral blood mononuclear cells (PBMCs), taken at new diagnosis, from a patient treated with antithyroid drugs. The rearrangement links TRBV24-1 to TRBJ2-3; D is possibly TRBD2 (6 bases). The CDR3 loop is CATSGKLASSDTQYF. The CDR3, as DNA: TGTGCCACCAGTGGGAAACTAGCTTCTTCCGATACGCAGTATTTT.